Each of the 16 T cell receptor beta chains below was sequenced from the same sample in a study of T cells after somatic rescue of genetic block (dated by TCRdb to the early 2020s). The library was produced with the immunoSEQ multiplex PCR assay. As stored in TCRdb, this immuneACCESS dataset retains in-frame rearrangements with V and J assigned. A fraction of the clones does not appear; measured against another copy, unresolved V genes explain less than half of the discrepancy, and the remainder lacks a known reason. Across this sample there are 110,000 or so clones, with around nine tenths seen only once. About 1.5% of the sample comes from the top ten. Material: peripheral blood mononuclear cells (PBMCs). The receptors shown here come from a woman between 18 and 29 years old.

The rearrangement links TRBV6-5 to TRBJ2-2; D not resolved. CDR1 and CDR2 from the germline V gene are MNHEY and SVGAGI. The ends were cut back, 5 bases at V and 4 bases at J, with 11 bases in the middle. The CDR3 consists of 14 residues. As DNA, the CDR3 is TGTGCCAGCAGTGAAACTCAGCTCACCGGGGAGCTGTTTTTT. Residues: CASSETQLTGELFF.

The V call is TRBV7-9, the J call TRBJ1-3, with 10 positions matching TRBD1. Trimming took 6 bases from V and 2 from J; bases not matched to a gene: 1. Germline V lookup: CDR1 SEHNR, CDR2 FQNEAQ (reference sequence). There are 14 residues in the CDR3. The chain's CDR3 is CASRGQGPGNTIYF. The CDR3 DNA reads TGTGCCAGCAGGGGACAGGGGCCTGGAAACACCATATATTTT.

The CDR3 spells CASSFQVNEKLFF. In DNA form, the CDR3 reads TGTGCCAGCAGTTTCCAGGTAAATGAAAAACTGTTTTTT. The rearrangement links TRBV27 to TRBJ1-4; unclear D gene. Trimming left V 3 bases short and J 5 bases short, with 7 bases between. The CDR3 consists of 13 residues. Per the germline V gene, CDR1 is MNHEY and CDR2 is SMNVEV (reference sequence).

The chain combines TRBV5-6 with TRBJ1-6, with 7 nucleotides matching TRBD1. Germline trimming cut 0 bases from V and 3 bases from J; bases unmatched to any gene: 3. Germline CDR1 reads SGHDT; CDR2 reads YYEEEE. The CDR3 spans 16 residues. CDR3 sequence reads: CASSLGQGSYNSPLHF. CDR3 in DNA: TGTGCCAGCAGCTTGGGACAGGGAAGCTATAATTCACCCCTCCACTTT.

This chain uses TRBV27 with TRBJ2-5; D unclear. Per the germline V gene, CDR1 is MNHEY and CDR2 is SMNVEV (reference sequence). The CDR3 extends over 11 amino acids. V was trimmed by 10 bases and J by 6 bases, leaving 12 bases between them. The CDR3 protein is CATLDGKTQYF. For the CDR3, the DNA is TGTGCCACCCTGGACGGAAAGACCCAGTACTTC.

This clone was detected only a few times. The rearrangement uses TRBV5-5 and TRBJ2-7; 8 bases align to TRBD2. CDR1 and CDR2 (germline): SGHKS, YYEKEE (reference sequence). The CDR3 consists of 15 residues. Trimming removed 0 bases from V and 12 bases from J; junction bases left unmatched: 14. The CDR3 is CASSLEGLAPLNRYF. CDR3 nucleotide sequence: TGTGCCAGCAGCTTGGAAGGACTAGCTCCACTTAATCGGTACTTC.

V is TRBV20-1 and J is TRBJ1-2; D ambiguous. Trimming left V 1 base short and J 8 bases short, with 8 bases between. Germline V gene sequence: CDR1 DFQATT, CDR2 SNEGSKA (reference sequence). The length of the CDR3 is 11 residues. CDR3 sequence (DNA): TGCAGTGCTAGAGGTGAATACGGCTACACCTTC. Translating gives CSARGEYGYTF.

This clone has a single count. The gene calls are TRBV7-9 and TRBJ2-7, with D unclear. Germline V CDR1 and CDR2: SEHNR, FQNEAQ (reference sequence). The CDR3 contains 12 residues. Trimming cost V 2 bases and J 5 bases, with 7 bases left between them. The CDR3, as DNA: TGTGCCAGCAGCTTATCTATGCACGAGCAGTACTTC. The encoded protein is CASSLSMHEQYF.

This clone has a single count. The V and J genes are TRBV5-8 and TRBJ2-5; 10 nucleotides line up with TRBD1. Germline trimming cut 4 bases from V and 2 bases from J; bases unmatched to any gene: 5. Germline V gene lookup returns CDR1 SGHTS and CDR2 YDEGEE. The CDR3 sequence is 15 residues long. CDR3 in DNA: TGTGCCAGCAGCGAGGACAGGGGGTGGCAAGAGACCCAGTACTTC. Translating it yields CASSEDRGWQETQYF.

This clone appeared a single time. The chain uses TRBV23-1 and TRBJ1-2; no definite D call. TRBV23-1 is an ORF, with its function uncertain. The CDR3 sequence is 15 residues long. V lost 4 bases, J lost 5 bases, and 17 bases lay in between. The CDR3 DNA reads as TGCGCCAGCAGTCCCCCGGGGTGGGAGACTTATGGCTACACCTTC. Amino acids: CASSPPGWETYGYTF.

The rearrangement joins TRBV13 to TRBJ1-1; possible D gene TRBD1, 6 bases. CDR3 length: 14 residues. CDR1 PRHDT and CDR2 FYEKMQ come from the germline V gene (reference sequence). V was shortened by 5 bases and J by 2 bases, with 12 bases between the two germline ends. CDR3 in DNA: TGTGCCAGCAGCACCCTAGGGGGAAACACTGAAGCTTTCTTT. Its protein is CASSTLGGNTEAFF.

The chain recombines TRBV6-5 with TRBJ2-2, with a weak D call TRBD2 (6 bases). From germline, CDR1 is MNHEY and CDR2 SVGAGI. Trimming removed 10 bases at V and 4 bases at J, with 13 bases between. The CDR3 has 13 residues. The CDR3 nucleotides read TGTGCCACCCGGAGGGGAGCCACCGGGGAGCTGTTTTTT. Its translation: CATRRGATGELFF.

V gene TRBV7-9 combines with J gene TRBJ1-6, with D unclear. CDR1 and CDR2 from the germline V gene are SEHNR and FQNEAQ (reference sequence). The CDR3 consists of 14 residues. The V gene lost 1 base and the J gene lost 9 bases, with 10 bases spanning the gap. The CDR3 DNA sequence: TGTGCCAGCAGCTTAGTACTGGGAATTTCACCCCTCCACTTT. Encoded protein: CASSLVLGISPLHF.

The V call is TRBV7-8, the J call TRBJ2-7; no clear D. V was shortened by 5 bases and J by 0 bases, with 20 bases between the two germline ends. Germline V gene data show CDR1 as SGHVS and CDR2 as FQNEAQ. The CDR3 contains 17 residues. The CDR3 nucleotides read TGTGCCAGCAGCGCCTCCATTCGGGCGCCGAGCTCCTACGAGCAGTACTTC. Its protein product is CASSASIRAPSSYEQYF.

The chain combines TRBV19 with TRBJ2-7, with TRBD1 identical over 7 bases. Germline V gene data show CDR1 as LNHDA and CDR2 as SQIVND (reference sequence). This CDR3 comprises 16 residues. V shed 3 bases and J 3 bases; nucleotides not matched to a gene: 11. The chain's CDR3 is CASSMSTGTAVYEQYF. Written as DNA, the CDR3 is TGTGCCAGTAGTATGAGTACTGGGACAGCGGTCTACGAGCAGTACTTC.

The chain is built from TRBV4-3 and TRBJ1-6; D ambiguous. Germline V CDR1 and CDR2: LGHNA, YSLEER. Trimming left V 2 bases short and J 8 bases short, with 10 bases between. The CDR3 sequence is 14 residues long. The CDR3: CASSQRADYSPLHF. The CDR3 region has the DNA TGCGCCAGCAGCCAACGGGCCGACTATTCACCCCTCCACTTT.